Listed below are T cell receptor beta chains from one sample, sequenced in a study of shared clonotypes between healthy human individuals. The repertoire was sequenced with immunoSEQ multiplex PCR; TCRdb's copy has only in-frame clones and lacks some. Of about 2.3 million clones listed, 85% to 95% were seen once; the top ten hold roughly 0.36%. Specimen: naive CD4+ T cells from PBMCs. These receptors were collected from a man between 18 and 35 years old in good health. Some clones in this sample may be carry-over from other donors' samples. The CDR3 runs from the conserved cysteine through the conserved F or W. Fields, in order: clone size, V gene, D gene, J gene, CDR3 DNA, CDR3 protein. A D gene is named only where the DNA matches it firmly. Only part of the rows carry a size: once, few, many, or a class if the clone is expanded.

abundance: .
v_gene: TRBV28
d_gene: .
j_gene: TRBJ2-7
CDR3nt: TGTGCCAGCAGTTCCCCGGCGGGGGCGTACGAGCAGTACTTC
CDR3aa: CASSSPAGAYEQYF

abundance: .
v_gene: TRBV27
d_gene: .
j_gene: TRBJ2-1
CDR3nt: TGTGCCGCGGTGGGACATTACCCGAATGAGCAGTTCTTC
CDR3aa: CAAVGHYPNEQFF

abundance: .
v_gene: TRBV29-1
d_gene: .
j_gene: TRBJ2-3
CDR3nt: TGCAGCGTTGAAAGACCAGATACGCAGTATTTT
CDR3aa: CSVERPDTQYF

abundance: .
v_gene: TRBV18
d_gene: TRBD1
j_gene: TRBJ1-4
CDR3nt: TGTGCCAGCTCACCAAAGGGACAGGGCAATAATGAAAAACTGTTTTTT
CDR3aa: CASSPKGQGNNEKLFF

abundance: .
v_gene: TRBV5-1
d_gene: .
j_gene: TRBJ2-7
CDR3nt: TGCGCCAGCAGCTTGGGGCGCGACTACGAGCAGTACTTC
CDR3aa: CASSLGRDYEQYF

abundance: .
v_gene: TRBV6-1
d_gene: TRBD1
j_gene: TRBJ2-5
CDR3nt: TGTGCCAGCAGTGAAACCCCAGGGGGCGCGTCGACCCGGCGAGAGACCCAGTACTTC
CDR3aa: CASSETPGGASTRRETQYF

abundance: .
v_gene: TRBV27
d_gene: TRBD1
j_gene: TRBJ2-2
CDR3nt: TGTGCCAGCAGCAGAAGGGACAGGGGAGCGACCGGGGAGCTGTTTTTT
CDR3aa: CASSRRDRGATGELFF

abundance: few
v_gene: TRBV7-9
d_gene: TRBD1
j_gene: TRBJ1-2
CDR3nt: TGTGCCAGCAGCCCCCGGGACAGGGATTTTAGCTACACCTTC
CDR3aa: CASSPRDRDFSYTF

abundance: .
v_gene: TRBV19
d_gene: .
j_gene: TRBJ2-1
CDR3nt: TGTGCCAGTAGTATTGAGCTAAACTACAATGAGCAGTTCTTC
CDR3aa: CASSIELNYNEQFF

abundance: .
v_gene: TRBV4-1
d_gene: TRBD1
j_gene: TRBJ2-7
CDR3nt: TGCGCCAGCAGCCCTACCGGACAGGGGTTCCACGAGCAGTACTTC
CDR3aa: CASSPTGQGFHEQYF

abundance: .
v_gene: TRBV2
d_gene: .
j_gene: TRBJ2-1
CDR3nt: TGTGCCAGCAGTGAAGGACCCGACAATGAGCAGTTCTTC
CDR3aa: CASSEGPDNEQFF

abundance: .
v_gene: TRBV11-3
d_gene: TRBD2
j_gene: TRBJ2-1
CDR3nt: TGTGCCAGCAGCCCCGGGACTAGCGGGAGGATCTACAATGAGCAGTTCTTC
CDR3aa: CASSPGTSGRIYNEQFF

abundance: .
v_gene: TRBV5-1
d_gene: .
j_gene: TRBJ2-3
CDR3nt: TGCGCCAGCAGCTTGGCCCCGACCCTCTCTAGCACAGATACGCAGTATTTT
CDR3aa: CASSLAPTLSSTDTQYF

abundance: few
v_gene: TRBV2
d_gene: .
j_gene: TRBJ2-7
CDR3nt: TGTGCCAGCAGTGAAGAGAGGTACGAGCAGTACTTC
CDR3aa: CASSEERYEQYF